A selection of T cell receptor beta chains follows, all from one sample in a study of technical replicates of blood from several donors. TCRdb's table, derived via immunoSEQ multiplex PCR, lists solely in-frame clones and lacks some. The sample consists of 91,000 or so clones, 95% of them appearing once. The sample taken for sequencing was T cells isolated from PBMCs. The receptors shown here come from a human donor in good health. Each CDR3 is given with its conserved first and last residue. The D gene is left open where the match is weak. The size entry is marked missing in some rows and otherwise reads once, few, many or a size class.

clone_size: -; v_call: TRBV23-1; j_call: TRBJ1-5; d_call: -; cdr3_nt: TGCGCCAGCAGTCATGGGCAGAATAATCAGCCCCAGCATTTT; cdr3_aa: CASSHGQNNQPQHF
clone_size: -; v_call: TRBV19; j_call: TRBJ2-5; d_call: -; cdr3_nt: TGTGCCAGTAGTATGCGGTGGGGGGTAGGAGAGACCCAGTACTTC; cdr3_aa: CASSMRWGVGETQYF
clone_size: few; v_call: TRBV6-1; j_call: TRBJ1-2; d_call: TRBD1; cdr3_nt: TGTGCCAGCAGGGCCCGGGACAGGGATCGTGGCTACACCTTC; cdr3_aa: CASRARDRDRGYTF
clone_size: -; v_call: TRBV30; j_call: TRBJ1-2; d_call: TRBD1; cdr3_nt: TGTGCCTGGGACAGGGCCCCCGGCTATGGCTACACCTTC; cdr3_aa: CAWDRAPGYGYTF
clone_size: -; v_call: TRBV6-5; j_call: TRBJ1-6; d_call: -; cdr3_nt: TGTGCCAGCAGTTACGAGAATAATTCACCCCTCCACTTT; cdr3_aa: CASSYENNSPLHF
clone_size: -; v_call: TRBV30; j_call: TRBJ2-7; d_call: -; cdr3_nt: TGTGCCTGGAGCACCACCCGGGAGTCTGGTCAGTACTTC; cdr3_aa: CAWSTTRESGQYF
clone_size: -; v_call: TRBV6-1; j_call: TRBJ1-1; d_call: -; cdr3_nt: TGTGCCAGCAGTCTCTCTACCGGACACTTCACTGAAGCTTTCTTT; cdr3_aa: CASSLSTGHFTEAFF
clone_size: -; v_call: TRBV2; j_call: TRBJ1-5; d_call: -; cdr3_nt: TGTGCCAGCAGGGGGACTTATAGCAATCAGCCCCAGCATTTT; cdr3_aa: CASRGTYSNQPQHF
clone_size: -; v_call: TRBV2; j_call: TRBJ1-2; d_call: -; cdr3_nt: TGTGCCAGCAGTGAGGGACTACAGAAATATGGCTACACCTTC; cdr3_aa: CASSEGLQKYGYTF
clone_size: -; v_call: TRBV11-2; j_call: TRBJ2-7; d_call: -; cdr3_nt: TGTGCCAGCAGCTTATTTGTCAAATACGAGCAGTACTTC; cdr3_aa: CASSLFVKYEQYF
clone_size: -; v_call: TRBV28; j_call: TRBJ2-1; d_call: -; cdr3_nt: TGTGCCAGCAGTTTACCTAACAGGGATGGGGAGCAGTTCTTC; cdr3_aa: CASSLPNRDGEQFF
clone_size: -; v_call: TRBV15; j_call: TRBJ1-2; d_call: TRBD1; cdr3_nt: TGTGCCACCAGCGGAGGGGAAAATGCGGGACAGCACCACCTTAACTATGGCTACACCTTC; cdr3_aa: CATSGGENAGQHHLNYGYTF
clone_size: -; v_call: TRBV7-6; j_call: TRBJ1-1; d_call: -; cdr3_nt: TGTGCCAGCAGCCCAATAGGGGGAATGGGGGGGCACACTGAAGCTTTCTTT; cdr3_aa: CASSPIGGMGGHTEAFF
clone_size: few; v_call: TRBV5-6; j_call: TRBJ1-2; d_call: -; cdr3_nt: TGTGCCAGCAGCCTCCACCGGCGGAATGGCTACACCTTC; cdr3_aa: CASSLHRRNGYTF
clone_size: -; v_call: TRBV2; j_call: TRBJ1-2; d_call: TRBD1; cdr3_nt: TGTGCCAGCAGTGAACGGACAGGGGAATATGGCTACACCTTC; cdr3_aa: CASSERTGEYGYTF
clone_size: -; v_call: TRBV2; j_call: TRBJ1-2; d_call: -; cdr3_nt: TGTGCCAGCAGGGCCTGGGGCTCCATCTATGGCTACACCTTC; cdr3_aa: CASRAWGSIYGYTF
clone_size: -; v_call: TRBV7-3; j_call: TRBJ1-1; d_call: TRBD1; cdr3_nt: TGTGCCAGCAGCCGCTCCGGGGGACAGCACACCACTGAAGCTTTCTTT; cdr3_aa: CASSRSGGQHTTEAFF
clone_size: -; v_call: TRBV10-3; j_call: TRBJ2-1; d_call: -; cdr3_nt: TGTGCCATGGGACCAGGGGATGAGCAGTTCTTC; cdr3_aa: CAMGPGDEQFF
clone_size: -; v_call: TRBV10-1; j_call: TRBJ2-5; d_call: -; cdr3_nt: TGCGCCAGCAGTGAGAGGGGTGTAGAGACCCAGTACTTC; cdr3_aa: CASSERGVETQYF
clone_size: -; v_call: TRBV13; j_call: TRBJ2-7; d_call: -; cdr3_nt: TGTGCCAGCAGCTTAGCTACCCCTTTCGGGGGGCGCCGGACCTACGAGCAGTACTTC; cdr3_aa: CASSLATPFGGRRTYEQYF
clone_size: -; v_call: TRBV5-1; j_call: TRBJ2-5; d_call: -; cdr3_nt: TGCGCCAGCAGCGCCGCCGGGACATCCGAGACCCAGTACTTC; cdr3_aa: CASSAAGTSETQYF
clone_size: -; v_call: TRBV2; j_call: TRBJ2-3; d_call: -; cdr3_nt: TGTGCCAGCAATTTCGGGGGCACAGATACGCAGTATTTT; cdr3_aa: CASNFGGTDTQYF
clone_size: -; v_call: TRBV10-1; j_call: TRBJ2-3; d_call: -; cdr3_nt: TGCGCCAGCAGGGACAGATACACAGATACGCAGTATTTT; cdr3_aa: CASRDRYTDTQYF
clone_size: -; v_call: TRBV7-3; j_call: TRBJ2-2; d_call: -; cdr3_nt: TGTGCCAGCAGCCCGGGACTCCTGAACACCGGGGAGCTGTTTTTT; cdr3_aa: CASSPGLLNTGELFF
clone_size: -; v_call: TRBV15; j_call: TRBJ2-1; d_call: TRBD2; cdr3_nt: TGTGCCACCAGCAGAGGGACCGGGACTAGGGATGAAGCGTTCTTC; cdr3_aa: CATSRGTGTRDEAFF
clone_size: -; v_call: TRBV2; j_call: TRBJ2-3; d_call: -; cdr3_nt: TGTGCCAGCAGTGCTTCCGGGACAGGCGGGGGAGATACGCAGTATTTT; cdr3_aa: CASSASGTGGGDTQYF
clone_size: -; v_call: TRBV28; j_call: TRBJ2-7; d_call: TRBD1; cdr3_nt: TGTGCCAGCAGGCGCCCCGGGCAGGGGGCCTACGAGCAGTACTTC; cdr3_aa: CASRRPGQGAYEQYF
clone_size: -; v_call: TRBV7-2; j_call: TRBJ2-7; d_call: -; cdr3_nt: TGTGCCAGCAGAGCAGGAATCAGGGGGGACGAGCAGTACTTC; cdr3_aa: CASRAGIRGDEQYF
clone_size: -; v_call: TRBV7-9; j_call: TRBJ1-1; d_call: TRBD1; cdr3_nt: TGTGCCAGCAGCCCAGGGGGTCTAATGAACACTGAAGCTTTCTTT; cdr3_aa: CASSPGGLMNTEAFF
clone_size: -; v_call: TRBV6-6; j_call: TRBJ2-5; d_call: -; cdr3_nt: TGTGCCAGCACTGCGCAGTCCTGGGGCAGGGAGACCCAGTACTTC; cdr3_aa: CASTAQSWGRETQYF
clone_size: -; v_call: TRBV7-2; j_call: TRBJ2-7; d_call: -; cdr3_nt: TGTGCCAGCCATTCACTCTCCTACGAGCAGTACTTC; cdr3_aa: CASHSLSYEQYF
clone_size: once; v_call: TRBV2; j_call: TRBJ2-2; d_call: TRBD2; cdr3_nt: TGTGCCAGCAGGCGACTAGCGGGGACGGTCGGGGAGCTGTTTTTT; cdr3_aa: CASRRLAGTVGELFF
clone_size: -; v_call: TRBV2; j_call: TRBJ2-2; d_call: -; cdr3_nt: TGTGCCAGCAGTGAAGTAAGGGGGGGCACCGGGGAGCTGTTTTTT; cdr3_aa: CASSEVRGGTGELFF
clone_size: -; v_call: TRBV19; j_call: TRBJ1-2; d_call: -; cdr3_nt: TGTGCCAGTAGTACAGGGAAAGGGTTCGATGGCTACACCTTC; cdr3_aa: CASSTGKGFDGYTF
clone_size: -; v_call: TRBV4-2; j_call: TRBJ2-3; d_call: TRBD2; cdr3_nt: TGTGCCAGCAGCCTTCTCGGGGGGGCCCTGGGAACAGATACGCAGTATTTT; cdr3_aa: CASSLLGGALGTDTQYF
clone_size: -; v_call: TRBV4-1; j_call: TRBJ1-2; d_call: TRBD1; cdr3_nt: TGCGCCAGCAGCCAAGGACAGGGATTGAGCTACACCTTC; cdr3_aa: CASSQGQGLSYTF
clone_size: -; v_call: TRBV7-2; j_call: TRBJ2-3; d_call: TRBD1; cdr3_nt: TGTGCCAGCAGCTTAGGTGGGGCCAGGGGGCCGTATTTT; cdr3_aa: CASSLGGARGPYF
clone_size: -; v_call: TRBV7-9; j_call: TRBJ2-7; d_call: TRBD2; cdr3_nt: TGTGCCAGCGGGAGGGACGAGGGCTACGAGCAGTACTTC; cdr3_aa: CASGRDEGYEQYF
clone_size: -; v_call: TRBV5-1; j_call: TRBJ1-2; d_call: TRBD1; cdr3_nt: TGCGCCAGCAGCATAGAGGGGGCAAACTATGGCTACACCTTC; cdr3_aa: CASSIEGANYGYTF
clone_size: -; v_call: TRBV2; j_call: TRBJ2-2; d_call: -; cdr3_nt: TGTGCCAGCCCTGACAGGTCCACCGGGGAGCTGTTTTTT; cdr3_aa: CASPDRSTGELFF
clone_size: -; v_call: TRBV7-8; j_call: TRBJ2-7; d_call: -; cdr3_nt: TGTGCCAGCAGCTTAGTTATAGCACGGGAGCAGTACTTC; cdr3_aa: CASSLVIAREQYF
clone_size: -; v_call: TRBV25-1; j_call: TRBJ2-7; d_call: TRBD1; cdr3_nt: TGTGCCAGCAGTGCAGGGGGCTATCTCTACGAGCAGTACTTC; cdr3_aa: CASSAGGYLYEQYF